This T cell receptor (beta chain) was found in a study of vaccination and CD4 T cells after COVID-19. General study points: From a median of about 20 to 40, SARS-CoV-2-reactive clonotypes increased, though not significantly.

An Oncomine TCR Beta short-read assay was used to sequence the DNA from cultured CD4+ T cells. TCRdb independently ran MiXCR on the PCR reads; one entry per CDR3 protein. The data contain 13,000 or so distinct CDR3 sequences, under 75% of them singletons. Specified treatment: approximately nine-day PBMC culture with coronavirus spike peptide pools or control peptides (ViraFEST assay). Days 3 and 7 were when half the medium was replaced with fresh IL-2 medium. This CDR3 is built from 18 residues. Per germline, CDR1 MNHEY and CDR2 SMNVEV (reference sequence). Trimming cost V 5 bases and J 3 bases; bases outside gene matches: 13. This clonotype is a singleton in its sample. What it binds is unknown.

Input material: CD4+ T cells from blood, cultured in vitro. This clonotype originated in a human donor who had recovered from COVID-19. The chain links TRBV27 to TRBJ2-7; 13 bases are shared with TRBD2. The CDR3 nucleotides are TGTGCCAGCAGTGGGCGGGGTACTAGCGGGAGGGTTTACTACGAGCAGTACTTC. Translated: CASSGRGTSGRVYYEQYF.